This entry lists 26 T cell receptor beta chains sequenced from one sample in a study of blood T cell repertoires in COVID-19. Sequencing was performed with immunoSEQ multiplex PCR; in TCRdb, only in-frame clones are kept and a portion is missing. The data contain 340,000 or so clones, around 90% of them seen just once; the ten biggest clones take up 1%. The sample was peripheral blood. The receptors shown here come from a middle-aged man with active or convalescent COVID-19.

The gene calls are TRBV2 and TRBJ2-7, with D maybe TRBD2 (5 bases). The V gene lost 8 bases and the J gene lost 2 bases, with 16 bases spanning the gap. Germline CDR1 and CDR2: SNHLY and FYNNEI. CDR3 length: 14 amino acids. The CDR3 DNA sequence: TGTGCCAGCCATCAGGACGGGGATACCTACGAGCAGTACTTC. It translates to CASHQDGDTYEQYF. The complete variable domain, with remaining parts taken from reference TRBV2 and TRBJ2-7, reads EPEVTQTPSHQVTQMGQEVILRCVPISNHLYFYWYRQILGQKVEFLVSFYNNEISEKSEIFDDQFSVERPDGSNFTLKIRSTKLEDSAMYFCASHQDGDTYEQYFGPGTRLTVT.

CDR3 bases: TGTGCCAGCAGGGAGGGCAGGGGGGAGTCACCCCTCCACTTT. Translation: CASREGRGESPLHF. V is TRBV2 and J is TRBJ1-6; 7 bases agree with TRBD1. Per germline, CDR1 SNHLY and CDR2 FYNNEI. V lost 6 bases, J lost 10 bases, and 9 bases stayed unmatched. The CDR3 loop spans 14 amino acids.

The V call is TRBV28, the J call TRBJ2-1; the match to TRBD2 covers 14 bases. J lost 10 bases, V lost 6 bases, and 5 bases had no gene match. The germline V gene has CDR1 MDHEN and CDR2 SYDVKM. CDR3 length equals 14 residues. CDR3 sequence reads: CASRGTSGGSEQFF. The DNA for the CDR3 is TGTGCCAGCAGAGGGACTAGCGGGGGCTCGGAGCAGTTCTTC.

The J gene is TRBJ2-1, the V gene TRBV19; 9 bases align to TRBD1. Germline values: CDR1 LNHDA, CDR2 SQIVND (reference sequence). The junction had 11 bases not matched to a gene; V was cut back by 5 bases and J by 12 bases. The CDR3 has 14 amino acids. The CDR3 nucleotides are TGTGCCAGTAGTCTCGGTAGGACAGGGGTGGGGCAGTTCTTC. Its protein is CASSLGRTGVGQFF.

The CDR3 region is CASSQEMTGRKYNEQFF. CDR3 sequence (DNA): TGCGCCAGCAGCCAAGAGATGACAGGACGAAAATACAATGAGCAGTTCTTC. This rearrangement joins TRBV4-1 to TRBJ2-1; D possibly corresponds to TRBD1 (6 bases). The CDR3 extends over 17 amino acids. V lost 0 bases and J lost 4, with 16 bases in between. CDR1 and CDR2 (germline): MGHRA, YSYEKL.

This chain joins TRBV21-1 and TRBJ1-1; TRBD1 was called by the table and not checked on the DNA. TRBV21-1 is an annotated pseudogene. There are 14 residues in the CDR3. The CDR3 sequence: CASSLTVLHTEAFF. CDR3 DNA sequence: TGTGCCAGCAGTCTGACAGTCCTCCACACTGAAGCTTTCTTT.

This chain uses TRBV11-2 with TRBJ2-7; D perhaps matches TRBD2 (5 bases). Germline CDR1 and CDR2: SGHAT and FQNNGV. CDR3 length: 11 amino acids. V was cut by 6 bases and J by 6 bases, with 9 bases left in between. The CDR3 coding sequence is TGTGCCAGCAGGATTACTAGCGAGCAGTACTTC. It specifies CASRITSEQYF. The variable domain in full, completed from reference TRBV11-2 and TRBJ2-7, reads EAGVAQSPRYKIIEKRQSVAFWCNPISGHATLYWYQQILGQGPKLLIQFQNNGVVDDSQLPKDRFSAERLKGVDSTLKIQPAKLEDSAVYLCASRITSEQYFGPGTRLTVT.

The V gene is TRBV5-4, the J gene TRBJ2-2, with 7 nucleotides matching TRBD2. After removal of 5 bases from V and 1 base from J, the junction contained 8 bases not matched to a gene. The CDR3 length is 16 residues. Per the germline V gene, CDR1 is SGHNT and CDR2 is YYREEE (reference sequence). CDR3 nucleotide sequence: TGTGCCAGCAGTCTACGCGGGAGTCTGAACACCGGGGAGCTGTTTTTT. Translation: CASSLRGSLNTGELFF.

The gene calls are TRBV30 and TRBJ1-1; D gene uncertain. The CDR3 runs to 13 residues. The V gene's germline CDR1 is GTSNPN and CDR2 SVGIG (reference sequence). Trimming removed 0 bases from V and 4 bases from J, with 9 bases in between. The CDR3 region is CAWSVIAGTEAFF. The CDR3 nucleotides read TGTGCCTGGAGTGTAATCGCGGGCACTGAAGCTTTCTTT.

The chain joins TRBV28 to TRBJ2-7, with TRBD2 as a possible D gene (5 bases). Trimming removed 7 bases from V and 1 base from J, with 14 bases in between. In germline, CDR1 is MDHEN, CDR2 SYDVKM. This CDR3 has 14 residues. The CDR3 protein is CASIEGAPSYEQYF. CDR3 nucleotide sequence: TGTGCCAGCATCGAGGGAGCCCCATCCTACGAGCAGTACTTC.

The chain is built from TRBV7-2 and TRBJ2-5, with 9 bases identical to TRBD1. CDR3 size: 16 residues. Germline V gene sequence: CDR1 SGHTA, CDR2 FQGNSA. After removal of 0 bases from V and 4 bases from J, the junction contained 6 bases not matched to a gene. The CDR3 DNA reads as TGTGCCAGCAGCTTAGCTGGGACAGGGTATCGAGAGACCCAGTACTTC. Encoded protein: CASSLAGTGYRETQYF.

This chain links TRBV29-1 with TRBJ2-1; 7 bases are a match to TRBD1. The CDR3 is 13 residues long. J gave up 2 bases and V 7 bases, and 5 bases lay outside the gene matches. CDR1 and CDR2 from the germline V gene are SQVTM and ANQGSEA. The CDR3 loop is CSGTGATYNEQFF. CDR3 bases: TGCAGCGGCACAGGGGCTACCTACAATGAGCAGTTCTTC.

V is TRBV21-1 and J is TRBJ2-7; TRBD1, the table's D call, lacks a check against the DNA. TRBV21-1 is termed a pseudogene. The CDR3 is 17 amino acids. The CDR3 is CASSKGRETGPSYEQYF. CDR3 in DNA: TGTGCCAGCAGCAAAGGTCGGGAGACAGGGCCATCCTACGAGCAGTACTTC.

The genes are TRBV27 and TRBJ1-6; 8 bases are shared with TRBD1. V shed 5 bases, J shed 7 bases, and the junction held 10 bases outside the gene matches. Germline V CDR1 and CDR2: MNHEY, SMNVEV (reference sequence). This CDR3 spans 16 amino acids. The CDR3 sequence: CASSPINRGGNSPLHF. In DNA, the CDR3 is TGTGCCAGCAGTCCAATCAACAGGGGGGGGAATTCACCCCTCCACTTT.

This clone has only one observation. This chain joins TRBV5-4 and TRBJ2-1; 10 bases map to TRBD2. The CDR3 contains 16 residues. Trimming at V came to 9 bases and at J to 7 bases, leaving 16 bases not matched to a gene. Germline V lookup: CDR1 SGHNT, CDR2 YYREEE (reference sequence). CDR3 DNA sequence: TGTGCCACCCAGGCGAGTAGACTAGCGGGCTCAAATGAGCAGTTCTTC. It encodes CATQASRLAGSNEQFF.

This sequence joins TRBV9 and TRBJ2-1, with TRBD2 matching 12 bases. There are 22 residues in the CDR3. Germline assignment: CDR1 SGDLS and CDR2 YYNGEE. Trimming at V came to 4 bases and at J to 5 bases, leaving 25 bases not matched to a gene. The CDR3 DNA is TGTGCCAGCAGCAAACGGACAGGGGGAATCCTAGCGGGAGGGCCAGCCGACAATGAGCAGTTCTTC. Translating it yields CASSKRTGGILAGGPADNEQFF.

The chain has TRBV6-6 and TRBJ1-5, with TRBD1 matching 8 bases. The CDR3 totals 16 residues. The V gene's germline CDR1 is MNHNY and CDR2 SVGAGI (reference sequence). The V and J ends lost 4 bases and 2 bases, in that order; junction bases with no gene match: 7. The CDR3 nucleotides are TGTGCCAGCAGTTCCACGACAGGGGATGGCAATCAGCCCCAGCATTTT. Translation: CASSSTTGDGNQPQHF.

The chain links TRBV28 to TRBJ2-1; no clear D gene. Germline V gene lookup returns CDR1 MDHEN and CDR2 SYDVKM. The CDR3 sequence is 15 residues long. With 4 bases removed from V and 3 bases from J, the gap between germline ends came to 13 bases. The DNA of the CDR3 is TGTGCCAGCAGTTCGTCGCCGCCCTACTACAATGAGCAGTTCTTC. As protein: CASSSSPPYYNEQFF.

This sequence joins TRBV7-9 and TRBJ1-1, with D tentatively TRBD1 (6 bases). Per germline, CDR1 SEHNR and CDR2 FQNEAQ (reference sequence). Trimming removed 5 bases at V and 1 base at J, with 8 bases between. CDR3 length: 13 amino acids. In DNA, the CDR3 is TGTGCCAGCAGCGCGACAGGGAACACTGAAGCTTTCTTT. It yields the protein CASSATGNTEAFF.

The rearrangement joins TRBV9 to TRBJ2-1; no definite D call. This CDR3 contains 13 residues. The germline gives CDR1 SGDLS, CDR2 YYNGEE. With 3 bases removed from V and 7 bases from J, the gap between germline ends came to 11 bases. The chain's CDR3 is CASSDVLGNEQFF. The CDR3 DNA is TGTGCCAGCAGCGACGTCCTCGGGAATGAGCAGTTCTTC.

The rearrangement joins TRBV6-5 to TRBJ1-5; D is possibly TRBD1 (5 bases). The CDR3 consists of 14 residues. The V end was cut by 0 bases, the J end by 11 bases, with 14 bases between. CDR1 and CDR2 from the germline V gene are MNHEY and SVGAGI. CDR3 residues: CASSYSGATRTQHF. CDR3 sequence (DNA): TGTGCCAGCAGTTACTCTGGGGCCACTCGGACCCAGCATTTT.

The CDR3: CASSQGLAKDTQYF. CDR3 DNA: TGCGCCAGCAGCCAAGGACTAGCTAAGGATACGCAGTATTTT. The V call is TRBV4-3, the J call TRBJ2-3, with TRBD2 identical over 7 bases. This CDR3 region has 14 residues. V was pared by 1 base and J by 6 bases, with 4 bases of the junction left unmatched. The V gene's germline CDR1 is LGHNA and CDR2 YSLEER.

The chain employs TRBV2 and TRBJ1-5, with a possible D match to TRBD1 (6 bases). Germline lookup yields CDR1 SNHLY and CDR2 FYNNEI. CDR3 size: 16 residues. The ends were cut back, 5 bases at V and 3 bases at J, with 17 bases in the middle. This CDR3 reads CASSKDLTGHNQPQHF. CDR3 nucleotides: TGTGCCAGCAGTAAAGACCTTACAGGGCACAATCAGCCCCAGCATTTT.

The V gene is TRBV4-2, the J gene TRBJ1-5, with D perhaps TRBD1 (5 bases). CDR3 size: 17 residues. Trimming pared 2 bases from V and 0 bases from J, leaving 14 bases between. Germline V lookup: CDR1 LGHNA, CDR2 YNFKEQ. CDR3 amino acids: CASSQMAAGHSNQPQHF. CDR3 nucleotide sequence: TGTGCCAGCAGCCAAATGGCAGCGGGGCATAGCAATCAGCCCCAGCATTTT.

This chain connects TRBV5-1 to TRBJ2-5; 12 bases agree with TRBD2. Germline values: CDR1 SGHRS, CDR2 YFSETQ. CDR3 length: 16 residues. With 2 bases clipped from V and 1 base from J, the junction kept 3 bases outside the gene matches. CDR3 loop: CASSLTSGGPQETQYF. In DNA form, the CDR3 reads TGCGCCAGCAGCTTAACTAGCGGGGGGCCCCAAGAGACCCAGTACTTC.

The gene calls are TRBV25-1 and TRBJ1-2; 7 nucleotides agree with TRBD1. The J segment lost 0 bases and the V segment lost 4 bases, leaving 11 bases of the junction unmatched. This CDR3 is built from 17 residues. Germline CDR1 MGHDK, CDR2 SYGVNS. The CDR3 reads CASSGLGTDVTNYGYTF. The CDR3 DNA reads as TGTGCCAGCAGTGGCCTAGGGACAGATGTTACTAACTATGGCTACACCTTC.